This TCR beta chain was identified during a study of T cell responses to AZD1222 COVID-19 vaccine. TCRdb keeps only in-frame clones here, not all; method: immunoSEQ multiplex PCR. This table holds about 96,000 clones, 85% to 90% found once. Study-wide points: Reportedly, nearly half of unique spike TCRs recognized epitopes outside B.1.351/B.1.1.7 mutations.

V was clipped by 6 bases and J by 5 bases; unmatched bases: 8. Germline CDR1 reads MDHEN; CDR2 reads SYDVKM. The CDR3 length is 14 residues. Comments on this clone: Its antigen is as yet unknown.

The clonotype comes from an adult in good health. This material consisted of peripheral blood, taken on day 0 of AZD1222 vaccination. The chain uses TRBV28 and TRBJ1-1, with 8 positions matching TRBD1. CDR3 protein: CASRLDRVLTEAFF. CDR3 in DNA: TGTGCCAGCAGACTGGACAGGGTTTTAACTGAAGCTTTCTTT.